The 11 T cell receptor beta chains presented below share a single source sample, sequenced in a study of blood T cells in healthy people across ages. A J-beta primer mix and a sample-barcoded 5' primer were used in a second PCR of roughly 6 to 12 cycles. From the 5' RACE reads, TCRdb called clonotypes with MiXCR, one entry per CDR3 protein. The sample contains 1.5 million to 2 million distinct CDR3 sequences, around 50% of which appear only once. The specimen sequenced was blood. The receptors derive from a woman in her thirties or forties in good health.

The V gene is TRBV6-6, the J gene TRBJ1-5; unclear D gene. V was pared by 2 bases and J by 12 bases, with 20 bases between. The CDR3 runs to 15 residues. Germline V gene sequence: CDR1 MNHNY, CDR2 SVGAGI (reference sequence). CDR3 residues: CASSYRTGLRQYQHF. DNA for the CDR3: TGTGCCAGCAGTTACCGCACGGGGTTACGTCAGTACCAGCATTTT.

In this sample, this clonotype turned up many times. The rearrangement uses TRBV7-2 and TRBJ2-7; 7 bases are shared with TRBD2. The CDR3 extends over 15 amino acids. Germline trimming cut 4 bases from V and 7 bases from J; bases unmatched to any gene: 13. Germline V gene sequence: CDR1 SGHTA, CDR2 FQGNSA. CDR3 DNA sequence: TGTGCCAGCAGCTCGGACGTCGCCGGGGGGAAGGAGCAGTACTTC. Translating it yields CASSSDVAGGKEQYF.

The chain couples TRBV5-1 to TRBJ1-2; D is perhaps TRBD1 (6 bases). Germline V gene lookup returns CDR1 SGHRS and CDR2 YFSETQ. With 3 bases removed from V and 6 bases from J, the gap between germline ends came to 18 bases. The CDR3 runs 15 residues. The CDR3 is CASSYLGGGGDGYTF. The CDR3 bases are TGCGCCAGCAGCTACCTTGGAGGGGGTGGAGATGGCTACACCTTC.

The rearrangement links TRBV28 to TRBJ2-1; 7 bases line up with TRBD2. The CDR3 is 16 residues long. The V and J ends lost 5 bases and 2 bases, in that order; junction bases with no gene match: 9. Germline CDR1 MDHEN, CDR2 SYDVKM. CDR3 region: CASSDVGGVPYNEQFF. The CDR3 bases are TGTGCCAGCAGTGACGTGGGGGGGGTCCCCTACAATGAGCAGTTCTTC.

The chain joins TRBV6-2 or TRBV6-3 to TRBJ2-7; D might be TRBD1 (5 bases). Between the trimmed V and J ends, which lost 2 bases and 3 bases, there was a span of 14 bases. The CDR3 is made up of 15 amino acids. Germline V lookup: CDR1 MNHEY, CDR2 SVGEGT. CDR3 bases: TGTGCCAGCAGTTACGAGCCCCAGACAGTCTACGAGCAGTACTTC. This sequence encodes CASSYEPQTVYEQYF.

This clonotype was counted a few times. The V call is TRBV20-1, the J call TRBJ2-5, with a tentative D call TRBD2 (5 bases). Germline V gene lookup returns CDR1 DFQATT and CDR2 SNEGSKA (reference sequence). V gave up 2 bases and J gave up 5 bases, with 12 bases separating them. CDR3 length: 13 amino acids. This CDR3 is CSARYLSEETQYF. CDR3 DNA sequence: TGCAGTGCTAGATACCTTAGCGAGGAGACCCAGTACTTC.

This clonotype has more than one count but fewer than ten. The chain joins TRBV2 to TRBJ2-1, with 9 bases identical to TRBD1. J was trimmed by 0 bases and V by 11 bases; bases with no gene match: 8. The CDR3 is 15 amino acids. The germline CDR1 and CDR2 sequences are SNHLY and FYNNEI. DNA for the CDR3: TGTGCCTCCACGCAGGGACAGGGCTCCTACAATGAGCAGTTCTTC. Translated: CASTQGQGSYNEQFF.

The genes are TRBV12-3 or TRBV12-4 and TRBJ1-1, with D maybe TRBD1 (5 bases). The V gene lost 6 bases and the J gene lost 5 bases, with 13 bases spanning the gap. This CDR3 region has 13 residues. CDR3 residues: CASRRRDWTEAFF. CDR3 in DNA: TGTGCCAGCAGACGCAGGGATTGGACTGAAGCTTTCTTT.

This clonotype has just a few counts. The rearrangement joins TRBV3-1 to TRBJ1-2; D not certain. The CDR3 covers 11 residues. Germline CDR1 LGHDT, CDR2 YNNKEL (reference sequence). Trimming stripped 3 bases from V and 8 bases from J, with 7 bases between. CDR3 sequence: CASSQTQGYTF. Written as DNA, the CDR3 is TGTGCCAGCAGCCAGACGCAAGGCTACACCTTC.

The rearrangement uses TRBV24-1 and TRBJ1-5; maybe TRBD1 (6 bases). Trimming left V 9 bases short and J 0 bases short, with 14 bases between. Per the germline V gene, CDR1 is KGHDR and CDR2 is SFDVKD. This CDR3 has 15 amino acids. CDR3 sequence (DNA): TGTGCCACCGCACGGGGGGGCTATAGCAATCAGCCCCAGCATTTT. Translated, it gives CATARGGYSNQPQHF.

In its sample, this clonotype was seen a few times. The genes are TRBV29-1 and TRBJ2-5; 8 bases are shared with TRBD1. Germline CDR1 SQVTM, CDR2 ANQGSEA. The ends lost 3 bases at V and 5 bases at J; junction bases unmatched: 5. The CDR3 extends over 13 amino acids. CDR3 in amino acids: CSVDPTGAETQYF. The CDR3 nucleotides are TGCAGCGTTGACCCGACAGGGGCGGAGACCCAGTACTTC.